The clone carrying this TCR beta chain was found once. This CDR3 has 13 amino acids. V was pared by 4 bases and J by 6 bases, with 13 bases between. From germline, CDR1 is SGHRS and CDR2 YFSETQ. Libraries were prepared by immunoSEQ multiplex PCR; TCRdb keeps only in-frame clonotypes and omits some of them. The sample lists 130,000 to 150,000 clones, about 91% occurring once. The entry originates in a study of blood T cell repertoires in COVID-19. The sample taken for sequencing was peripheral blood. V usage is TRBV5-1 and J usage is TRBJ1-1, with D unresolved. This TCR was sampled from a woman in her fifties or sixties with acute or convalescent COVID-19. The CDR3 DNA reads as TGCGCCAGCAGCCGCGCGGTGGTTGCTGAAGCTTTCTTT. Its translation: CASSRAVVAEAFF.